This T cell receptor beta chain was recorded in a study of beta chain features in type 1 diabetes. Whole-study context: In all, about 100,000,000 sorted cells from all samples were analyzed. Regarding the study as a whole: People with Type 1 diabetes carried modestly yet significantly shorter TCRB CDR3s in all four CD4+ subsets. Any role of HLA type in TCRB rearrangement remained unresolved here.

The CDR3 runs to 15 residues. Losses at the gene ends were 5 bases for V and 7 bases for J; bases not matched to a gene: 11. In germline, CDR1 is LNHNV, CDR2 YYDKDF (reference sequence). Every isolated RNA sample was fully reverse transcribed, so sequencing captured expressed TCRB transcripts. TCRdb keeps only in-frame clones here, not all; method: immunoSEQ multiplex PCR. The data show under 900,000 clones, roughly 15% seen once. There are a few counts of this clone. What it binds is unknown. The sequence was collected from a woman under 30 in good health. V is TRBV15 and J is TRBJ2-1; 7 positions match TRBD2. The sequenced sample was naive CD4+ T cells from blood. The CDR3 is CATSPRLLARNEQFF. The CDR3 coding sequence is TGTGCCACCAGCCCGCGCTTACTAGCGCGAAATGAGCAGTTCTTC.